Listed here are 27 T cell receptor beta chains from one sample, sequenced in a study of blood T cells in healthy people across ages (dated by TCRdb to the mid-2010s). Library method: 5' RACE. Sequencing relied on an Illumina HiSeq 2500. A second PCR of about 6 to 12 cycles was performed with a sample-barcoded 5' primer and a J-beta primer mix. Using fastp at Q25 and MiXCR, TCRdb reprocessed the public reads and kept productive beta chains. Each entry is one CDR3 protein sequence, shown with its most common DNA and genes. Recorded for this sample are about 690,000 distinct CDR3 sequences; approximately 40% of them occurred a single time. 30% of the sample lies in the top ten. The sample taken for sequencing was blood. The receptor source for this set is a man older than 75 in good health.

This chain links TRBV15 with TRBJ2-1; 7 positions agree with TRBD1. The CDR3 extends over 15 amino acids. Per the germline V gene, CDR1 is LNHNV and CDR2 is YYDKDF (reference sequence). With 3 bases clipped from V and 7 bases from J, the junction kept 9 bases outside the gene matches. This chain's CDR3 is CATSSLDRAPNEQFF. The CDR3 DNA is TGTGCCACCAGCAGCCTCGACAGGGCACCGAATGAGCAGTTCTTC.

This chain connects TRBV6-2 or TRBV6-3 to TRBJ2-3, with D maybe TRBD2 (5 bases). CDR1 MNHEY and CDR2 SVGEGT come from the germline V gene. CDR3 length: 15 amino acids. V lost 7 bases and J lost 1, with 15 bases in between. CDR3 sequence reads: CASTKAGLRTDTQYF. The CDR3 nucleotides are TGTGCCAGCACCAAAGCTGGACTCCGCACAGATACGCAGTATTTT.

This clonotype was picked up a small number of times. The CDR3 reads CASSQEIAGGALYEQYF. CDR3 sequence (DNA): TGTGCCAGCAGCCAAGAAATTGCAGGGGGCGCCTTGTACGAGCAGTACTTC. The chain employs TRBV14 and TRBJ2-7, with TRBD1 matching 8 bases. This CDR3 region has 17 residues. Germline trimming cut 0 bases from V and 4 bases from J; bases unmatched to any gene: 11. Germline-derived CDR1 and CDR2 are SGHDN and FVKESK.

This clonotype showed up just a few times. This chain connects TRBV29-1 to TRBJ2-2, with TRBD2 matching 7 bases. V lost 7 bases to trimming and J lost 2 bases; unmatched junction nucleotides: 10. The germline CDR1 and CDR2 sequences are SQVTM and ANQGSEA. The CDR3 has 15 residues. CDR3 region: CSASSTSLNTGELFF. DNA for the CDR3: TGCAGCGCGTCCTCGACTAGCCTTAACACCGGGGAGCTGTTTTTT.

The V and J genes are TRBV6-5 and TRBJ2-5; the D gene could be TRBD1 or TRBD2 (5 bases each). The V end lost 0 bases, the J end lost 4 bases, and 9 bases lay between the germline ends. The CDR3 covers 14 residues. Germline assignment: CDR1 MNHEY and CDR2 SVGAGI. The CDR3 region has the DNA TGTGCCAGCAGTTACTCAAATGGGGGAGAGACCCAGTACTTC. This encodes CASSYSNGGETQYF.

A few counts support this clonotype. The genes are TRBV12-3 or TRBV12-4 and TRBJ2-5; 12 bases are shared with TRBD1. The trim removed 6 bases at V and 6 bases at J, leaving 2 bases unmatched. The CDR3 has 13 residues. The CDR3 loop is CASSRDRGQTQYF. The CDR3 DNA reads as TGTGCCAGCAGCCGGGACAGGGGGCAGACCCAGTACTTC.

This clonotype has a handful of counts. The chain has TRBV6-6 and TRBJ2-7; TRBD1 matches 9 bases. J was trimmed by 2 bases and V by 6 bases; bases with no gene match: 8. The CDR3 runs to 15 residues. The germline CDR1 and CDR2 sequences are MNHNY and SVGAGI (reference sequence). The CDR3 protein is CASSSPTGGTYEQYF. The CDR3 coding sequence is TGTGCCAGCAGCTCCCCCACAGGGGGCACCTACGAGCAGTACTTC.

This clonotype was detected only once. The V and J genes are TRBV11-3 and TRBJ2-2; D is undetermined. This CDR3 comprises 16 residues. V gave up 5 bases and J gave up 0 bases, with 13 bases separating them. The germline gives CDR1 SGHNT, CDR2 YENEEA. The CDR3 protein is CASSPTPNTNTGELFF. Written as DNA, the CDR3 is TGTGCCAGCAGCCCAACGCCCAATACGAACACCGGGGAGCTGTTTTTT. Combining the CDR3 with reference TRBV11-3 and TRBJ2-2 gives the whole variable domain EAGVVQSPRYKIIEKKQPVAFWCNPISGHNTLYWYLQNLGQGPELLIRYENEEAVDDSQLPKDRFSAERLKGVDSTLKIQPAELGDSAVYLCASSPTPNTNTGELFFGEGSRLTVL.

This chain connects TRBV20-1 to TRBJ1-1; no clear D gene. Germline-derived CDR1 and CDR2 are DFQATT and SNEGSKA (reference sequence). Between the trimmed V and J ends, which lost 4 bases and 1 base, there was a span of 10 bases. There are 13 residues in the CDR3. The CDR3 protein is CSAKRQPNTEAFF. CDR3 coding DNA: TGCAGTGCTAAGAGGCAACCGAACACTGAAGCTTTCTTT.

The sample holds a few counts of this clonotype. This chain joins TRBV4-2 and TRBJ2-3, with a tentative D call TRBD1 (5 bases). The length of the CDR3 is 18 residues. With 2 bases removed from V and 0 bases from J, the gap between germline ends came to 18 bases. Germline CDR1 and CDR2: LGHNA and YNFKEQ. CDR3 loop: CASSQYSRRQGSTDTQYF. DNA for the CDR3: TGTGCCAGCAGCCAATATTCTAGACGGCAGGGTAGCACAGATACGCAGTATTTT.

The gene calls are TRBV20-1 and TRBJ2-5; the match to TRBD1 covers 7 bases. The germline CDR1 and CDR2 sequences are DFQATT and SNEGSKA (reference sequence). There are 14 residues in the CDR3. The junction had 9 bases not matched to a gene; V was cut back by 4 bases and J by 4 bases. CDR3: CSATRGGFSETQYF. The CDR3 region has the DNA TGCAGTGCTACCCGAGGGGGCTTTTCAGAGACCCAGTACTTC.

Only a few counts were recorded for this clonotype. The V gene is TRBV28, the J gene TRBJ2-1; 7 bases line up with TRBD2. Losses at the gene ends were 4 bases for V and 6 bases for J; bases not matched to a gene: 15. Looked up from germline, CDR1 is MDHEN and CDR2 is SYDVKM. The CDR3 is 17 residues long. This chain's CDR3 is CASSSLPGAGVFNEQFF. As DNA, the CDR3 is TGTGCCAGCAGTTCCCTCCCCGGTGCGGGAGTCTTCAATGAGCAGTTCTTC.

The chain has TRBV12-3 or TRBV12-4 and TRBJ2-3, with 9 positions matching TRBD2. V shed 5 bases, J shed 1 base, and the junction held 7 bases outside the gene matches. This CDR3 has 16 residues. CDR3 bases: TGTGCCAGCAGTGAGCTAGCGGGAAGCGGCACAGATACGCAGTATTTT. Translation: CASSELAGSGTDTQYF.

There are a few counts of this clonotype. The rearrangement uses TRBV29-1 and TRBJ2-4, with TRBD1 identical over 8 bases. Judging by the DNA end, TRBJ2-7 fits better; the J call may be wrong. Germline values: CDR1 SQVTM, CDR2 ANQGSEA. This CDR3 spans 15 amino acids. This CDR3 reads CSVVLSQGAINEQYF. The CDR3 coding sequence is TGCAGCGTTGTCCTTTCCCAGGGGGCTATCAACGAGCAGTACTTC.

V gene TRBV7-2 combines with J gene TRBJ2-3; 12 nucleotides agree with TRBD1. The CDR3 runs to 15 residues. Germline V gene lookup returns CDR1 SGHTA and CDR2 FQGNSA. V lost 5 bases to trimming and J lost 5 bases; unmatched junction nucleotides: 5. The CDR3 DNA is TGTGCCAGCAGCCAAGGGACAGGGGGCAGAGATACGCAGTATTTT. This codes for CASSQGTGGRDTQYF.

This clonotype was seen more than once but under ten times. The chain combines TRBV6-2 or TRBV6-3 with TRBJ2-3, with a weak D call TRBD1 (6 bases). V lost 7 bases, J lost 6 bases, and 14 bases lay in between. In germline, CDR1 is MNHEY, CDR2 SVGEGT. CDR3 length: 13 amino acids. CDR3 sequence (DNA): TGTGCCAGCAACACGGACAGCTTTGATACGCAGTATTTT. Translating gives CASNTDSFDTQYF.

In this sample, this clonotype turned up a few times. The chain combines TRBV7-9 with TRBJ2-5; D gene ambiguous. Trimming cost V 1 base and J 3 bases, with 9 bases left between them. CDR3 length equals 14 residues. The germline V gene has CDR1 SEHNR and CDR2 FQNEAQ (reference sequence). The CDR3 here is CASSLVLQEETQYF. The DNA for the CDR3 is TGTGCCAGCAGCTTAGTTCTTCAGGAAGAGACCCAGTACTTC.

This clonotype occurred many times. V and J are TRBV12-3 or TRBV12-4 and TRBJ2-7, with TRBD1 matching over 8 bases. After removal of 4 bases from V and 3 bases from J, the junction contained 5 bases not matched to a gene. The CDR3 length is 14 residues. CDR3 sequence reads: CASSSLTGVYEQYF. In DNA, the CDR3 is TGTGCCAGCAGTTCTCTGACAGGGGTCTACGAGCAGTACTTC.

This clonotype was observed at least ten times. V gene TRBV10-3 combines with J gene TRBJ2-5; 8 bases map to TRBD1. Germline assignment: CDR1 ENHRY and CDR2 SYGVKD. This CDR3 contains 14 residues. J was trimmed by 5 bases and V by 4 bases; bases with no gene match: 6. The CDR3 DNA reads TGTGCCATCAGTGGGACAGGGTCCTCGGAGACCCAGTACTTC. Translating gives CAISGTGSSETQYF.

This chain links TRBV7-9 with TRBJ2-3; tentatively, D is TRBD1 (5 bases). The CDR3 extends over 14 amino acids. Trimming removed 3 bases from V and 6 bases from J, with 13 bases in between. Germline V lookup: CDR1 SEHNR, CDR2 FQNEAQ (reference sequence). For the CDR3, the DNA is TGTGCCAGCAGCTTGGGGCCTACCTTGGATACGCAGTATTTT. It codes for CASSLGPTLDTQYF.

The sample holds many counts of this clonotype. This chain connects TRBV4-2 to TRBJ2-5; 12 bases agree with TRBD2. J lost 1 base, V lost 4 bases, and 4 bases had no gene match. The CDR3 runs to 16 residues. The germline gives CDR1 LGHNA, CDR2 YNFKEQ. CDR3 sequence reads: CASSLLAGGLQETQYF. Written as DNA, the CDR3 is TGTGCCAGCAGCCTACTAGCGGGAGGACTCCAAGAGACCCAGTACTTC.

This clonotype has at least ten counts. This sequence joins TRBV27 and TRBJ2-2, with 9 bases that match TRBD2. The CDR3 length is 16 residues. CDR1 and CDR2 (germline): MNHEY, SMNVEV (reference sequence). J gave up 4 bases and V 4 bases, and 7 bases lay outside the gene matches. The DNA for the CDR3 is TGTGCCAGCAGTTCGGGGACTAGCCCGATCACCGGGGAGCTGTTTTTT. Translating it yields CASSSGTSPITGELFF.

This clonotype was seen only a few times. CDR3 amino acids: CASSKGQSQETQYF. For the CDR3, the DNA is TGTGCCAGCAGTAAAGGACAAAGCCAAGAGACCCAGTACTTC. This chain joins TRBV6-6 and TRBJ2-5; maybe TRBD1 (5 bases). This CDR3 spans 14 amino acids. The germline CDR1 and CDR2 sequences are MNHNY and SVGAGI (reference sequence). Trimming removed 5 bases at V and 1 base at J, with 11 bases between.

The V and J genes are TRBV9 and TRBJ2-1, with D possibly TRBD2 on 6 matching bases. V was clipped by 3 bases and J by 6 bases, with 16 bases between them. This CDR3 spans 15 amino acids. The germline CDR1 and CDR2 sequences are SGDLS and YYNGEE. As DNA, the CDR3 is TGTGCCAGCAGCGATTGGCGGGGAGCTCCCAATGAGCAGTTCTTC. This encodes CASSDWRGAPNEQFF.

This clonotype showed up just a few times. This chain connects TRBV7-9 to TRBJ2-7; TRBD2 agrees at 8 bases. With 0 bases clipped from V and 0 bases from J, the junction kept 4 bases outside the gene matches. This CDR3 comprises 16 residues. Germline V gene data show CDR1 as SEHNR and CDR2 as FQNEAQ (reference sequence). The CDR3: CASSLAPGTSSYEQYF. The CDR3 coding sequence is TGTGCCAGCAGCTTAGCGCCCGGGACTAGCTCCTACGAGCAGTACTTC.

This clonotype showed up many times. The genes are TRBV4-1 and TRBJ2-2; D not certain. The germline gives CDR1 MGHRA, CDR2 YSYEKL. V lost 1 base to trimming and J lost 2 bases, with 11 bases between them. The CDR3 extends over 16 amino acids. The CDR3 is CASSQVKASNTGELFF. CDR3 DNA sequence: TGCGCCAGCAGCCAAGTTAAAGCTTCTAACACCGGGGAGCTGTTTTTT.

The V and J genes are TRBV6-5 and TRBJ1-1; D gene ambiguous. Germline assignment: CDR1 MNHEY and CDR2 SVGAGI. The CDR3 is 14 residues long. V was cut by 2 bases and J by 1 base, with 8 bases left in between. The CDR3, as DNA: TGTGCCAGCAGTTACCGGAGAGGGAACACTGAAGCTTTCTTT. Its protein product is CASSYRRGNTEAFF.